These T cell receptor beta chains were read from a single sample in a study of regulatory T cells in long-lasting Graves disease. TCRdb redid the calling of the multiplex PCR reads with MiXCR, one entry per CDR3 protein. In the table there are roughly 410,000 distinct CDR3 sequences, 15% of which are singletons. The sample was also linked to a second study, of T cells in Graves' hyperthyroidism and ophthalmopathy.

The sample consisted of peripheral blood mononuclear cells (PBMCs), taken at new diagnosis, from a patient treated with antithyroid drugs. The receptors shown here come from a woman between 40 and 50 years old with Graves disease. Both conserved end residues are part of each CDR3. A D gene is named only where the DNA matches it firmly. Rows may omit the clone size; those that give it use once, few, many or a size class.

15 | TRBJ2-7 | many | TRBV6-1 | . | CASSETADSYYEQYF
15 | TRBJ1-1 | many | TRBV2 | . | CASSVPHGPNTEAFF
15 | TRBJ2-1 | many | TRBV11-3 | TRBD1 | CASSPRQGRDNEQFF
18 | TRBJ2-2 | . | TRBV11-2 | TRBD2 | CASSLDQRLAATTGELFF
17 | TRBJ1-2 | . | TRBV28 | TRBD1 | CASSRPGQGARDYGYTF
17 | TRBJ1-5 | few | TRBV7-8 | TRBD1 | CASSLRGTVPSNQPQHF
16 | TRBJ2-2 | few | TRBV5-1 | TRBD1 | CASSPMPDRGAGELFF
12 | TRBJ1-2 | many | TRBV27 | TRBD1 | CASRTGHGGYTF
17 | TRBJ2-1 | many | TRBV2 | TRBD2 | CASKVGMGLSRSGEQFF
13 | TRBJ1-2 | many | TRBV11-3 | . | CASSTRQSYGYTF
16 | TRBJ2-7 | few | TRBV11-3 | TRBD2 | CASSSLAGGPPYEQYF
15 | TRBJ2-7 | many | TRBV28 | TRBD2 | CASSKLAGETYEQYF
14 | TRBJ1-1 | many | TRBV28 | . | CASSLFGRNTEAFF
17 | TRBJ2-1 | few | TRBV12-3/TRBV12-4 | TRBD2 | CASSSTETSGSYNEQFF
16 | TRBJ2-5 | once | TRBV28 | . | CASSGETGSTQETQYF
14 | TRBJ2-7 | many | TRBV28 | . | CASTSGPSRRKQYF
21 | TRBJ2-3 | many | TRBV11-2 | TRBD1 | CASSFRDRGNVDGRRTDTQYF
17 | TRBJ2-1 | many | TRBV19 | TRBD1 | CASSRLATGISYNEQFF
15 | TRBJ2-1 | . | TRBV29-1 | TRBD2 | CSATGLAVEFDEQFF
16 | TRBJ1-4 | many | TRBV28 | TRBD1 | CASSLWGTGQDEKLFF